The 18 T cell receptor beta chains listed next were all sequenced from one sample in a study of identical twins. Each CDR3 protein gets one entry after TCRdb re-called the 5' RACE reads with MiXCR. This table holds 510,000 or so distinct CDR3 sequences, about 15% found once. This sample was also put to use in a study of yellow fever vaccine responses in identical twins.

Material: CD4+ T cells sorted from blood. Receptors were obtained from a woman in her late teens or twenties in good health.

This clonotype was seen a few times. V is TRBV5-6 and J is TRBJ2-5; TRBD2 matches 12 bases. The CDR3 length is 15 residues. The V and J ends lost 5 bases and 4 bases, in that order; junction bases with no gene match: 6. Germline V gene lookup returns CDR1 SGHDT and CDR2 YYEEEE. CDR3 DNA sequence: TGTGCCAGCAGGCCACCGGGACTAGCGGGAGAGACCCAGTACTTC. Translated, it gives CASRPPGLAGETQYF. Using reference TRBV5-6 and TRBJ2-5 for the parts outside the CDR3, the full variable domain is DAGVTQSPTHLIKTRGQQVTLRCSPKSGHDTVSWYQQALGQGPQFIFQYYEEEERQRGNFPDRFSGHQFPNYSSELNVNALLLGDSALYLCASRPPGLAGETQYFGPGTRLLVL.

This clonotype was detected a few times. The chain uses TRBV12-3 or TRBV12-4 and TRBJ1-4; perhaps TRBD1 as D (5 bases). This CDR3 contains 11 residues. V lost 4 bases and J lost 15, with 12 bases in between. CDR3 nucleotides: TGTGCCAGCAGTTACGACAGAAAGGTGTTTTTT. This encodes CASSYDRKVFF.

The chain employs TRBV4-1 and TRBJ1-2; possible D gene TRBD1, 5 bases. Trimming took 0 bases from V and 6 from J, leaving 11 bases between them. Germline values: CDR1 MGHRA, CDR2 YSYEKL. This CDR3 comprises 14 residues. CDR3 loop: CASSQDSGRHGYTF. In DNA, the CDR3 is TGCGCCAGCAGCCAAGATTCAGGGAGACATGGCTACACCTTC.

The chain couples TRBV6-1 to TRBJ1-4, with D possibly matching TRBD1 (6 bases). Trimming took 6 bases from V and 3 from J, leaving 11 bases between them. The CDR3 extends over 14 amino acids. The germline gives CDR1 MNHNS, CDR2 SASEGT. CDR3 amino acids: CASREQGPNEKLFF. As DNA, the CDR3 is TGTGCCAGCAGAGAACAGGGACCTAATGAAAAACTGTTTTTT.

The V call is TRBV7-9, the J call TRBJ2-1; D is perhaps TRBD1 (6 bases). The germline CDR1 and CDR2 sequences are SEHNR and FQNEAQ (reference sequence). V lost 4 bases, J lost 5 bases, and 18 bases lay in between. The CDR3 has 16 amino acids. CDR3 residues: CASSSVGFDRNNEQFF. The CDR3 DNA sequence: TGTGCCAGCAGCTCCGTGGGGTTCGACAGGAACAATGAGCAGTTCTTC.

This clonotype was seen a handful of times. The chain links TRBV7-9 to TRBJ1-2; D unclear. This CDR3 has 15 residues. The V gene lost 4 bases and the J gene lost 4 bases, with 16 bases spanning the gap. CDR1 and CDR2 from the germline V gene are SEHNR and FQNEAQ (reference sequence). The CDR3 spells CASSSPREAGYGYTF. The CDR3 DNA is TGTGCCAGCAGCTCCCCCCGGGAGGCCGGCTATGGCTACACCTTC.

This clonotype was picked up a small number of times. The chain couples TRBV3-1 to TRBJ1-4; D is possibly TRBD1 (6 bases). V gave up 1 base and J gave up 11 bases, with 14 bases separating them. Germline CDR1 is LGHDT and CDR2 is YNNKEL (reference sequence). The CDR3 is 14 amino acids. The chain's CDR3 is CASSQGGQGGKLFF. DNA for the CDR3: TGTGCCAGCAGCCAAGGGGGGCAGGGTGGTAAACTGTTTTTT.

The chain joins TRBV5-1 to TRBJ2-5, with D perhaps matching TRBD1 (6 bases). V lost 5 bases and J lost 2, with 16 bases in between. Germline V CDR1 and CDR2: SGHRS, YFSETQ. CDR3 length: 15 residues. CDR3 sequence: CASSSSDRKQETQYF. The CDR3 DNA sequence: TGCGCCAGCAGTTCCTCAGACAGGAAACAAGAGACCCAGTACTTC.

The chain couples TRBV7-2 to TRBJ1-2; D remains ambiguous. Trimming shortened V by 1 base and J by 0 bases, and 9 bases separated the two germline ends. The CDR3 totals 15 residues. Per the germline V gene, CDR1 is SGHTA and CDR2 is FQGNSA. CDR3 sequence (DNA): TGTGCCAGCAGCTTAGAGGCCCTTGCTAACTATGGCTACACCTTC. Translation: CASSLEALANYGYTF.

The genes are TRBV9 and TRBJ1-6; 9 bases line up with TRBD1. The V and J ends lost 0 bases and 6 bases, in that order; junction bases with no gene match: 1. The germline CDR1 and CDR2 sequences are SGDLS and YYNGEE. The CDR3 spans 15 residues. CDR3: CASSVAQGANSPLHF. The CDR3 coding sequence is TGTGCCAGCAGCGTAGCACAGGGGGCTAATTCACCCCTCCACTTT. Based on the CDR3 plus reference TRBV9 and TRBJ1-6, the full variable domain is DSGVTQTPKHLITATGQRVTLRCSPRSGDLSVYWYQQSLDQGLQFLIQYYNGEERAKGNILERFSAQQFPDLHSELNLSSLELGDSALYFCASSVAQGANSPLHFGNGTRLTVT.

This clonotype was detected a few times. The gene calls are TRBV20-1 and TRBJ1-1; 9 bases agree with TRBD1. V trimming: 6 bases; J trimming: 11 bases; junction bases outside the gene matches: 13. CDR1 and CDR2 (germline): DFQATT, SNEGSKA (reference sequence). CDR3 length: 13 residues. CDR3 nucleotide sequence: TGCAGTGCCGCCGGGACAGGGCCAACCGAGGCTTTCTTT. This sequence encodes CSAAGTGPTEAFF.

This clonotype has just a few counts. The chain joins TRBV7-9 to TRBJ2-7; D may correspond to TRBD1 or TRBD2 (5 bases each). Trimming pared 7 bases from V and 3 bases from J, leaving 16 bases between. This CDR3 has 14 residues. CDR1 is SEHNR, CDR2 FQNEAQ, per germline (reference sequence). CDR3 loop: CASTELGPGYEQYF. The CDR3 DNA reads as TGTGCCAGCACCGAACTGGGACCCGGCTACGAGCAGTACTTC.

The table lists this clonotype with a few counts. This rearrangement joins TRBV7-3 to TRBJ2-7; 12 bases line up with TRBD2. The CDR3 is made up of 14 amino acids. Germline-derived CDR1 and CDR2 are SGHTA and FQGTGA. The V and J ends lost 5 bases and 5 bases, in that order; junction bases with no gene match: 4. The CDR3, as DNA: TGTGCCAGCAGCCGACTAGCGGGAGAGAACGAGCAGTACTTC. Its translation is CASSRLAGENEQYF.

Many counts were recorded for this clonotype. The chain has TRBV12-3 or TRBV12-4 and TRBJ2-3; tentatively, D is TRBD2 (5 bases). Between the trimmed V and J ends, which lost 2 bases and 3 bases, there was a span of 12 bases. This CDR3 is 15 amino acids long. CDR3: CASSLRAGGTDTQYF. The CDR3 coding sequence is TGTGCCAGCAGTTTAAGGGCAGGAGGAACAGATACGCAGTATTTT.

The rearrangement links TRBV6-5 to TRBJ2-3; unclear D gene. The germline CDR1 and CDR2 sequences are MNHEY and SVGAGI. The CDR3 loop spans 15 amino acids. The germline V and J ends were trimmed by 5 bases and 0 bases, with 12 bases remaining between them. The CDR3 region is CASSTRRRSTDTQYF. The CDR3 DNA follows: TGTGCCAGCAGTACCCGAAGGCGGAGCACAGATACGCAGTATTTT.

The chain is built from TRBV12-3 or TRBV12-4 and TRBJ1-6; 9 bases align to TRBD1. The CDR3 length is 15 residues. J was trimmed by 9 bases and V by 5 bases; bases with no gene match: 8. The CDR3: CASSTIGQGSSPLHF. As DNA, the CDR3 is TGTGCCAGCAGTACGATTGGACAGGGGAGTTCACCCCTCCACTTT.

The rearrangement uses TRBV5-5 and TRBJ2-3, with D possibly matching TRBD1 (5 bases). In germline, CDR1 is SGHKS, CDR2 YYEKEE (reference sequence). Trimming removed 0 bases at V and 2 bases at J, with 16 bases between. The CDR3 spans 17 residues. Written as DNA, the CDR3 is TGTGCCAGCAGCTTGGGTGGGGCCACAATGCACACAGATACGCAGTATTTT. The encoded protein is CASSLGGATMHTDTQYF.

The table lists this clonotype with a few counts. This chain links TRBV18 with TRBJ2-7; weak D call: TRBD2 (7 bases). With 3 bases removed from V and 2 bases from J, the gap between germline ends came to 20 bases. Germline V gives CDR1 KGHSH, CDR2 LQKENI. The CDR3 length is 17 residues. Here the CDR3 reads CASSPAPQGRGPYEQYF. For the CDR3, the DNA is TGTGCCAGCTCACCCGCCCCCCAGGGGAGGGGACCCTACGAGCAGTACTTC.